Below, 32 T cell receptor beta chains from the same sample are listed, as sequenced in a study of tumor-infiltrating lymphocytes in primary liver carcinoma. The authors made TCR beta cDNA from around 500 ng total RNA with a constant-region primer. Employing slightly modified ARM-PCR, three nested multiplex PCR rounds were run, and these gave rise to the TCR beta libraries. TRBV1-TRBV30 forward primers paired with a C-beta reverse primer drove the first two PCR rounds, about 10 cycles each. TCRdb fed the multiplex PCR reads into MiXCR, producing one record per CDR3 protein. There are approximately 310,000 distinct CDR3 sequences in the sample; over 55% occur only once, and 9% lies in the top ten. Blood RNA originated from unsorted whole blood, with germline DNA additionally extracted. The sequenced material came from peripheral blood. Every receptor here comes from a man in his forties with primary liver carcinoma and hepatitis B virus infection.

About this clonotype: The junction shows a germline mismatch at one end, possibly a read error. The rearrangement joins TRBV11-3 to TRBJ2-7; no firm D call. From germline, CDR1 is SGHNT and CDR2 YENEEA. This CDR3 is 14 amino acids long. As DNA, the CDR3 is TGTGCCAGCAGCCCAGGTAGGATCTCAGACGAGCGGTACTTC. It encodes CASSPGRISDERYF.

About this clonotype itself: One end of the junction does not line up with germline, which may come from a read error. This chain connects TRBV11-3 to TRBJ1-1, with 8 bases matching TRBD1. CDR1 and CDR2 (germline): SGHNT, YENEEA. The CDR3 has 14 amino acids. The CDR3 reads CASGLEGQDIEAFF. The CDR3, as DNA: TGTGCCAGCGGCTTAGAGGGACAGGACATTGAAGCTTTCTTT.

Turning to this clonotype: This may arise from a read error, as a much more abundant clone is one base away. The CDR3 DNA sequence: TGCACCAGCAGCTTGGCCGGCGGATACACTGAAGCTTTCTTT. It encodes CTSSLAGGYTEAFF. The J gene is TRBJ1-1, the V gene TRBV5-1; D gene unclear. Germline values: CDR1 SGHRS, CDR2 YFSETQ. This CDR3 has 14 amino acids. Combining the CDR3 with reference TRBV5-1 and TRBJ1-1 gives the whole variable domain KAGVTQTPRYLIKTRGQQVTLSCSPISGHRSVSWYQQTPGQGLQFLFEYFSETQRNKGNFPGRFSGRQFSNSRSEMNVSTLELGDSALYLCTSSLAGGYTEAFFGQGTRLTVV.

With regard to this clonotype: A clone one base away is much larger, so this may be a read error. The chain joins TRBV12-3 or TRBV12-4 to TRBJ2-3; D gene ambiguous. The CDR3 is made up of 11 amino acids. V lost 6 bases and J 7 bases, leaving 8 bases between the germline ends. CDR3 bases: TGTGCCAGCAGCCATGGGTATACGCAGTATTTT. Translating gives CASSHGYTQYF.

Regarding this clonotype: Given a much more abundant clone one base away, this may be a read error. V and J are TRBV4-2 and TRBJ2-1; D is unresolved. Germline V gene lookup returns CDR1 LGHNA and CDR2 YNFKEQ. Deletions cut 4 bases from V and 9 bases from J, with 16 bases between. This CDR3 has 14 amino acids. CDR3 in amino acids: CASSRPERLGEQFF. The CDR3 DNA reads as TGTGCCAGCAGCCGTCCTGAACGTCTCGGTGAGCAGTTCTTC.

CDR3 nucleotide sequence: TGTGTCAGTAGCTTAAGTCTAGCGGGACACAATGAGCAGTTCTTC. Amino acids: CVSSLSLAGHNEQFF. The genes are TRBV11-1 and TRBJ2-1, with 9 positions matching TRBD2. This CDR3 is 15 amino acids long. CDR1 is SGHAT, CDR2 FQDESV, per germline (reference sequence).

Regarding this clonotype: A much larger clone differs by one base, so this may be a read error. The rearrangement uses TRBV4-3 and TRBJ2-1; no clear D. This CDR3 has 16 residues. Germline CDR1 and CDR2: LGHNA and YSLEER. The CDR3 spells CAGSQDRGGSYNEQFF. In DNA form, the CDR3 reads TGCGCCGGCAGCCAAGATCGAGGTGGGTCCTACAATGAGCAGTTCTTC.

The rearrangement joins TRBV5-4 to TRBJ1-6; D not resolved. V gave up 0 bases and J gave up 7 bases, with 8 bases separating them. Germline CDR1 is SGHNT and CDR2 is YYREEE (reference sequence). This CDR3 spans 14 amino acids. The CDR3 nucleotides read TGTGCCAGCAGCTTGGCCATCCCGAATTCACCCCTCCACTTT. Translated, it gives CASSLAIPNSPLHF.

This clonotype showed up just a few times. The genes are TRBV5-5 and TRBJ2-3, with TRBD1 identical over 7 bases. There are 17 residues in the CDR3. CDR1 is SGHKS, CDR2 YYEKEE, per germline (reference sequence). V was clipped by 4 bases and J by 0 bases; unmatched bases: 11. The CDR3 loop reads CASSLRYDRASTDTQYF. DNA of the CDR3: TGTGCCAGCAGCCTACGCTATGACAGGGCCAGCACAGATACGCAGTATTTT.

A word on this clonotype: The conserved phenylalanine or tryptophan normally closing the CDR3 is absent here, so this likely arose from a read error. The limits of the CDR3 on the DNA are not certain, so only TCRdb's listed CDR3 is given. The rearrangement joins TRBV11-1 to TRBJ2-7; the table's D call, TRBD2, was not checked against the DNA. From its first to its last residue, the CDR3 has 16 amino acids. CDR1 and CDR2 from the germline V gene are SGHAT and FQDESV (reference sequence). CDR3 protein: CASSPGLEVLSYEHYI.

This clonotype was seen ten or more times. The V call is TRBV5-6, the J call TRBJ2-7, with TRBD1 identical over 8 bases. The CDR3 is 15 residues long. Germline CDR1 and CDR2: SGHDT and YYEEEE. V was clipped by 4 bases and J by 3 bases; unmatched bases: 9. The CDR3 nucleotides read TGTGCCAGCAGCCCCCCAGGGGGCTTCGTCTACGAGCAGTACTTC. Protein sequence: CASSPPGGFVYEQYF.

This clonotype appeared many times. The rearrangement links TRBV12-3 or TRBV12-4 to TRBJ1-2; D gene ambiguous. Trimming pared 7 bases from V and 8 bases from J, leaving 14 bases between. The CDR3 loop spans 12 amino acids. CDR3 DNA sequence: TGTGCCAGCACCACAAAACCTATGGGCTACACCTTC. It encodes CASTTKPMGYTF.

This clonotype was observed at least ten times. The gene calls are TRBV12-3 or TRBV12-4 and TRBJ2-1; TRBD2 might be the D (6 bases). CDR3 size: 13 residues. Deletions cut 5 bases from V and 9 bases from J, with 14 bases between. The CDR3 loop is CASSGTQGGEQFF. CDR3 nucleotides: TGTGCCAGCAGTGGTACCCAGGGAGGTGAGCAGTTCTTC.

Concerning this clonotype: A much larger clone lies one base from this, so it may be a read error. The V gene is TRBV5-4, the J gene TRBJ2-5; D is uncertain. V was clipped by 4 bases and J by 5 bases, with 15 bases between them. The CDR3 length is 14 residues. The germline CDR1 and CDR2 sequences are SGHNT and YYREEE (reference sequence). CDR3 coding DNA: TGTGCCAGCAGCATACGGACCGCGGCCGAGACCCAGTACTTC. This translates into CASSIRTAAETQYF.

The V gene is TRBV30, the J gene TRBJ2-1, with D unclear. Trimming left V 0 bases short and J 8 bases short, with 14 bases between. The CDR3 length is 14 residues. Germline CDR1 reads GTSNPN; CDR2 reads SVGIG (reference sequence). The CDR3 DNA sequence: TGTGCCTGGAGTGTAGTTCAGTTAGGCGATGAGCAGTTCTTC. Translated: CAWSVVQLGDEQFF. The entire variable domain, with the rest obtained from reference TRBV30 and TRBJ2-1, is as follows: SQTIHQWPATLVQPVGSPLSLECTVEGTSNPNLYWYRQAAGRGLQLLFYSVGIGQISSEVPQNLSASRPQDRQFILSSKKLLLSDSGFYLCAWSVVQLGDEQFFGPGTRLTVL.

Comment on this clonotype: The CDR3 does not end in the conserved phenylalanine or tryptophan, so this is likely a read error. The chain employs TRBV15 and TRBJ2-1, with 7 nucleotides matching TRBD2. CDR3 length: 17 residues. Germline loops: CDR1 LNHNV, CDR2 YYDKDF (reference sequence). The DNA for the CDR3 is TGTGCCACTAGCAGAGACACGGGAGGTTTATCTTATGATGAGCAGTTCTAC. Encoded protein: CATSRDTGGLSYDEQFY.

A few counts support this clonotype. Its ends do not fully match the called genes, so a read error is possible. CDR3 nucleotide sequence: TGTACCAGCAGTAAAAGGACTAGCGGGAGCGCGGACACCGGGGAGCTGTTTTTT. Amino acids: CTSSKRTSGSADTGELFF. This rearrangement joins TRBV6-2 or TRBV6-3 to TRBJ2-2; 13 bases are shared with TRBD2. The germline V gene encodes CDR1 MNHEY and CDR2 SVGEGT. This CDR3 has 18 amino acids.

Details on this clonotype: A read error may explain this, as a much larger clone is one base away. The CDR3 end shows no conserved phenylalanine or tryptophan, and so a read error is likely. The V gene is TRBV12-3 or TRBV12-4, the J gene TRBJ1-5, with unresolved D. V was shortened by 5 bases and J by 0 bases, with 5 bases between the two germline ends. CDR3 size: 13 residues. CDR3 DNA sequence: TGTGCCAGCAGTCCCAATAGCAATCAGCCCCAGCATCTT. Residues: CASSPNSNQPQHL.

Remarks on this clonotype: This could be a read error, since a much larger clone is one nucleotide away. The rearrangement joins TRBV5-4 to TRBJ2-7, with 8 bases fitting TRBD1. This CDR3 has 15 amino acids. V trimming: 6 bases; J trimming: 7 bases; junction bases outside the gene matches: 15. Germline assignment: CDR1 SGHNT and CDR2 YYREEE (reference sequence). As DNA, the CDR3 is TGTGCCAGCACCCCGACCGTGACAGGGGAAGCGGAGCAGTACTTC. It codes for CASTPTVTGEAEQYF. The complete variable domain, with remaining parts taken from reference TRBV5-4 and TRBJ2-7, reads ETGVTQSPTHLIKTRGQQVTLRCSSQSGHNTVSWYQQALGQGPQFIFQYYREEENGRGNFPPRFSGLQFPNYSSELNVNALELDDSALYLCASTPTVTGEAEQYFGPGTRLTVT.

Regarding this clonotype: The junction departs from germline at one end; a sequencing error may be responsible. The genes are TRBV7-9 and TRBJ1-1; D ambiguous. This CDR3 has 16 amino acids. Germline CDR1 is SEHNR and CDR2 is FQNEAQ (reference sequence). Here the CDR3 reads CASSLVAAGLNTEALF. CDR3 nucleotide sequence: TGTGCCAGCAGCTTAGTGGCGGCGGGTTTGAACACTGAAGCTCTCTTT.

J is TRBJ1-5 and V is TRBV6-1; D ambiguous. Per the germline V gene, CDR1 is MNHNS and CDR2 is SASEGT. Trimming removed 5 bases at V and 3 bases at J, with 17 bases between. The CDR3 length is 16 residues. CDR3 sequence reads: CASSPSVMGYNQPQHF. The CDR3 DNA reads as TGTGCCAGCAGTCCTTCAGTCATGGGGTACAATCAGCCCCAGCATTTT.

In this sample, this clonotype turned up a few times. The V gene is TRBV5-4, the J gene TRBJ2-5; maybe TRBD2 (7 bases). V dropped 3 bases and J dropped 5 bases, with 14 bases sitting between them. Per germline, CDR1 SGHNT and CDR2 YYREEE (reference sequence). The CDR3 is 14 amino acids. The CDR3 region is CASSSDWGGETQYF. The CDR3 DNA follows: TGTGCCAGCAGCTCGGACTGGGGGGGCGAGACCCAGTACTTC.

CDR3 sequence reads: CASSPSGFEQYF. The CDR3 coding sequence is TGTGCCAGCAGTCCTTCAGGGTTCGAGCAGTACTTC. The V and J genes are TRBV28 and TRBJ2-7; the D gene is possibly TRBD1 (5 bases). The ends were cut back, 5 bases at V and 6 bases at J, with 11 bases in the middle. CDR3 length: 12 amino acids. CDR1 and CDR2 from the germline V gene are MDHEN and SYDVKM. Together with reference TRBV28 and TRBJ2-7, the CDR3 gives the full variable domain: DVKVTQSSRYLVKRTGEKVFLECVQDMDHENMFWYRQDPGLGLRLIYFSYDVKMKEKGDIPEGYSVSREKKERFSLILESASTNQTSMYLCASSPSGFEQYFGPGTRLTVT.

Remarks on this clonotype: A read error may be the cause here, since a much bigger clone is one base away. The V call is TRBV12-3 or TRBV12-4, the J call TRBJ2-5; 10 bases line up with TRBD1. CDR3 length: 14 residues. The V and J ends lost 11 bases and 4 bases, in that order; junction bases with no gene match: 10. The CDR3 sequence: CAGSGDRGSETQYF. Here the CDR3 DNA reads TGTGCCGGCTCTGGGGACAGGGGATCAGAGACCCAGTACTTC.

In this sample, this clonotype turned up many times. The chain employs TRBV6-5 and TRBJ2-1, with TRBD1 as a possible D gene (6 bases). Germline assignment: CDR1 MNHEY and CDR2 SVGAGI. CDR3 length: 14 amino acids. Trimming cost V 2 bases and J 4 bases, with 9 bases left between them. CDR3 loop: CASSYGQTYNEQFF. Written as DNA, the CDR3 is TGTGCCAGCAGTTACGGACAGACGTACAATGAGCAGTTCTTC.

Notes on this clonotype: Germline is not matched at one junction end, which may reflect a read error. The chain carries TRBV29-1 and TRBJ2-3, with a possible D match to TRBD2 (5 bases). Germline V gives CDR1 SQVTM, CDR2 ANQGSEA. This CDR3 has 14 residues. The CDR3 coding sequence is TGTAGCGTTCCCCTAGTGGGAATTGGAGATACGCAGTATTTT. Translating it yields CSVPLVGIGDTQYF.

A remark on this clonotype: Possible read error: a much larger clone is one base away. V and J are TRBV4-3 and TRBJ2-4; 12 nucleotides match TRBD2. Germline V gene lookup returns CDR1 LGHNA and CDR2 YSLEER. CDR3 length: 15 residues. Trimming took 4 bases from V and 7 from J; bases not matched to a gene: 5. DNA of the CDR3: TGCGCCAGCAGCCCGGAGACTAGCGGGAGTAACATTCAGTACTTC. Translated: CASSPETSGSNIQYF.

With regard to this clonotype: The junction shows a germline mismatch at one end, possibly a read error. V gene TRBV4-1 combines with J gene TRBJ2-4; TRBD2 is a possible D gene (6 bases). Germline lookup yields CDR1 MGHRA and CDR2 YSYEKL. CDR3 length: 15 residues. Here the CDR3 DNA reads TGCGTCAGCAGCCAGCAGGGACTGGGCAAAAGCATTCAGTACTTC. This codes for CVSSQQGLGKSIQYF.

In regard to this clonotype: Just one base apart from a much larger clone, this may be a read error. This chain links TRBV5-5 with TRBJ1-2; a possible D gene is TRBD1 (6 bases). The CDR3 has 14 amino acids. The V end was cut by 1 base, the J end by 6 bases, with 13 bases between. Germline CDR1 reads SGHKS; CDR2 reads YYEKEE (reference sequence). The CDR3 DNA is TGTGCCAGCAGCTTGACCGGGGCAGGGGATGGCTACACCTTC. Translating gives CASSLTGAGDGYTF.

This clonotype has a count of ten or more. CDR3 in DNA: TGTGCCAGCAGTTACTTAGGCCGGGAGGGAGCAGATACGCAGTATTTT. It encodes CASSYLGREGADTQYF. This chain joins TRBV6-5 and TRBJ2-3; TRBD2 agrees at 8 bases. The CDR3 is made up of 16 amino acids. In germline, CDR1 is MNHEY, CDR2 SVGAGI. The J segment lost 4 bases and the V segment lost 1 base, leaving 7 bases of the junction unmatched.

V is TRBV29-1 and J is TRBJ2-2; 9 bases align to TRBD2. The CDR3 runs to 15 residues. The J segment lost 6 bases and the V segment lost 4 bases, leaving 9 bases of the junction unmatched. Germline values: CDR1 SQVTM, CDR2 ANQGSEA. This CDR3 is CSVGTSEAKPGELFF. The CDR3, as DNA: TGCAGCGTTGGGACTAGCGAGGCGAAGCCCGGGGAGCTGTTTTTT.

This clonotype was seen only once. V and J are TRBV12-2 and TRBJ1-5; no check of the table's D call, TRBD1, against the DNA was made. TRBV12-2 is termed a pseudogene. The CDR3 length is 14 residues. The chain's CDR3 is CASCPGTGDQPQHF. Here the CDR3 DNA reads TGTGCAAGTTGCCCCGGGACAGGGGATCAGCCCCAGCATTTT.